Shown below are 21 T cell receptor beta chains from a single sample sequenced in a study of T cells in women clearing cervical HPV infection. Sequencing used immunoSEQ multiplex PCR; TCRdb keeps in-frame clones, though not all of them. In total, the table holds under 45,000 clones. Material for sequencing was blood buffy coat. These receptors were collected from a woman aged 18 to 75 with a cervical HPV16 infection that either progressed to CIN3+ or cleared (not recorded which).

Note on this clone: The CDR3 goes on 3 residues after the read ends, and that part is filled in from the germline J gene. The V and J genes are TRBV7-9 and TRBJ1-1; 10 bases are shared with TRBD1. Germline V CDR1 and CDR2: SEHNR, FQNEAQ (reference sequence). The CDR3 runs to 13 residues. CDR3 protein: CASSTGQGLEAFF. The sequenced part of the CDR3 DNA is TGTGCCAGCAGCACGGGACAGGGGTTAGAA.

About this clone: Read coverage stops 3 residues before the CDR3 terminus; the germline J gene supplies the remainder. The rearrangement uses TRBV30 and TRBJ2-6, with TRBD1 identical over 9 bases. CDR3 length: 17 residues. The ends lost 2 bases at V and 0 bases at J; junction bases unmatched: 5. Germline assignment: CDR1 GTSNPN and CDR2 SVGIG (reference sequence). CDR3 residues: CAWSPPGQGSGANVLTF. The sequenced CDR3 bases are TGTGCCTGGAGTCCCCCGGGACAGGGCTCTGGGGCCAACGTC. The variable domain in full, with the rest retrieved from reference TRBV30 and TRBJ2-6, is SQTIHQWPATLVQPVGSPLSLECTVEGTSNPNLYWYRQAAGRGLQLLFYSVGIGQISSEVPQNLSASRPQDRQFILSSKKLLLSDSGFYLCAWSPPGQGSGANVLTFGAGSRLTVL.

Points on this clone: The sequenced fragment ends 3 residues before the CDR3 boundary, so the rest is inferred from the germline J gene. The chain has TRBV10-3 and TRBJ1-2; 8 bases are a match to TRBD1. The CDR3 runs 16 residues. J was trimmed by 3 bases and V by 8 bases; bases with no gene match: 14. Germline CDR1 is ENHRY and CDR2 is SYGVKD. The DNA read from the CDR3 is TGTGCCATCGCCCGACCCCCGACAGGGGAGCACTATGGC. This codes for CAIARPPTGEHYG. The complete CDR3 protein is CAIARPPTGEHYGYTF.

With regard to this clone: The CDR3 end falls 3 residues outside the read, so it is completed with the germline J gene. The chain has TRBV30 and TRBJ1-2; no clear D. V lost 1 base and J lost 4, with 10 bases in between. CDR3 length: 13 residues. CDR1 is GTSNPN and CDR2 is SVGIG in the germline V gene (reference sequence). CDR3 DNA (partial): TGTGCCTGGAGTGCAGTATCAACCTATGGC. It encodes CAWSAVSTYG. The complete CDR3 sequence is CAWSAVSTYGYTF. Full variable domain (outside the CDR3, taken from reference TRBV30 and TRBJ1-2): SQTIHQWPATLVQPVGSPLSLECTVEGTSNPNLYWYRQAAGRGLQLLFYSVGIGQISSEVPQNLSASRPQDRQFILSSKKLLLSDSGFYLCAWSAVSTYGYTFGSGTRLTVV.

On this clone: The read ends 3 residues early relative to the CDR3; the germline J gene fills the gap. The chain combines TRBV5-1 with TRBJ2-5; 7 nucleotides agree with TRBD2. V shed 5 bases and J 4 bases; nucleotides not matched to a gene: 5. Germline V gene sequence: CDR1 SGHRS, CDR2 YFSETQ. This CDR3 is built from 13 residues. The part of the CDR3 DNA that was read is TGCGCCAGCAGGGCTAGCGGAGGAGAGACC. Its translation: CASRASGGET. The entire CDR3 sequence reads CASRASGGETQYF. Full variable domain (remainder filled in from reference TRBV5-1 and TRBJ2-5): KAGVTQTPRYLIKTRGQQVTLSCSPISGHRSVSWYQQTPGQGLQFLFEYFSETQRNKGNFPGRFSGRQFSNSRSEMNVSTLELGDSALYLCASRASGGETQYFGPGTRLLVL.

A remark on this clone: Sequencing ends 3 residues short of the CDR3 end; the germline J gene provides the rest. The V call is TRBV7-2, the J call TRBJ1-5; weak D call: TRBD1 (5 bases). The CDR3 is 13 amino acids. Per germline, CDR1 SGHTA and CDR2 FQGNSA. The CDR3 protein is CASSLAWGDPQHF. CDR3 DNA, as far as it was read: TGTGCCAGCAGCTTAGCGTGGGGGGACCCC.

On this clone itself: The missing CDR3 end, 3 residues past where the read stops, is filled in from the germline J gene. The chain combines TRBV5-1 with TRBJ2-3; possible D gene TRBD2, 6 bases. The CDR3 runs 14 residues. V was clipped by 4 bases and J by 1 base, with 10 bases between them. Germline V gene sequence: CDR1 SGHRS, CDR2 YFSETQ. CDR3 DNA (partial): TGCGCCAGCAGCCTGGGACTCGGCACAGATACG. Translation gives CASSLGLGTDT. The complete CDR3 reads CASSLGLGTDTQYF.

To note about this clone: The observed sequence ends 3 residues before the CDR3 terminus, with the missing tail filled in from the germline J gene. The rearrangement joins TRBV5-1 to TRBJ2-1; 13 bases match TRBD2. This CDR3 is built from 16 residues. CDR1 SGHRS and CDR2 YFSETQ come from the germline V gene. V shed 1 base and J 5 bases; nucleotides not matched to a gene: 3. The CDR3 here is CASSLWGTSGNNEQFF. Partial CDR3 DNA: TGCGCCAGCAGCTTGTGGGGGACTAGCGGGAACAATGAG.

Details on this clone: The read gets to within 3 residues of the CDR3 end, and the germline J gene fills in the rest. The chain employs TRBV30 and TRBJ1-4; D gene uncertain. Germline CDR1 and CDR2: GTSNPN and SVGIG (reference sequence). This CDR3 is 12 amino acids long. Trimming left V 0 bases short and J 6 bases short, with 5 bases between. The CDR3 DNA, read in part, is TGTGCCTGGAGTGTAATCGATGAAAAA. As protein: CAWSVIDEK. The whole CDR3 reads CAWSVIDEKLFF.

The CDR3 loop is CASSMGVSGNTIYF. The covered CDR3 bases are TGCGCCAGCAGCATGGGCGTCTCTGGAAACACC. This rearrangement joins TRBV5-1 to TRBJ1-3; D is ambiguous. The read stops 3 residues short of the end of the CDR3; the missing end is completed from the germline J gene. Germline V CDR1 and CDR2: SGHRS, YFSETQ. V was clipped by 4 bases and J by 0 bases, with 8 bases between them. The CDR3 consists of 14 residues. The full variable domain, completed using reference TRBV5-1 and TRBJ1-3, is KAGVTQTPRYLIKTRGQQVTLSCSPISGHRSVSWYQQTPGQGLQFLFEYFSETQRNKGNFPGRFSGRQFSNSRSEMNVSTLELGDSALYLCASSMGVSGNTIYFGEGSWLTVV.

On this clone itself: The CDR3 extends 3 residues past the end of the read, so its final part is completed from the germline J gene. This chain joins TRBV19 and TRBJ2-3; 14 nucleotides match TRBD2. Germline CDR1 LNHDA, CDR2 SQIVND (reference sequence). V dropped 5 bases and J dropped 3; count of bases not matched to a gene: 4. This CDR3 has 16 amino acids. The CDR3 bases that were read are TGTGCCAGTAGTCCGGGACTAGCGGGAGAGACAGATACG. As protein: CASSPGLAGETDT. The complete CDR3 sequence is CASSPGLAGETDTQYF.

On this clone itself: Read data end 3 residues before the CDR3 end; the end is taken from the germline J gene. V gene TRBV19 combines with J gene TRBJ2-7, with TRBD1 matching over 8 bases. The CDR3 is made up of 13 amino acids. V lost 10 bases to trimming and J lost 5 bases; unmatched junction nucleotides: 10. CDR1 and CDR2 (germline): LNHDA, SQIVND (reference sequence). CDR3 DNA (partial): TGTGCCACCCGGACAGGGTCCGGCGACGAG. Its protein is CATRTGSGDE. The CDR3, in full, reads CATRTGSGDEQYF. Full variable domain (remainder filled in from reference TRBV19 and TRBJ2-7): DGGITQSPKYLFRKEGQNVTLSCEQNLNHDAMYWYRQDPGQGLRLIYYSQIVNDFQKGDIAEGYSVSREKKESFPLTVTSAQKNPTAFYLCATRTGSGDEQYFGPGTRLTVT.

About this clone: The read finishes 3 residues shy of the CDR3 end, and the germline J gene is used to complete it. The J gene is TRBJ2-5, the V gene TRBV5-1, with a weak D call TRBD2 (6 bases). V dropped 4 bases and J dropped 3 bases, with 16 bases sitting between them. The CDR3 runs 15 residues. The V gene's germline CDR1 is SGHRS and CDR2 YFSETQ. CDR3 bases read: TGCGCCAGCAGCGTCTGGGGACTGGAAGAAGAGACC. Its protein product is CASSVWGLEEET. The CDR3 in its entirety is CASSVWGLEEETQYF.

Regarding this clone: The read stops 3 residues short of the end of the CDR3; the missing end is completed from the germline J gene. The chain recombines TRBV11-2 with TRBJ2-7; TRBD1 matches at 9 bases. The CDR3 loop spans 15 amino acids. Germline V gene sequence: CDR1 SGHAT, CDR2 FQNNGV. With 3 bases clipped from V and 6 bases from J, the junction kept 9 bases outside the gene matches. The sequenced CDR3 bases are TGTGCCAGCAGCTTGGACAGGGGAAAGTTCGGCGAG. Encoded protein: CASSLDRGKFGE. The whole CDR3 sequence reads CASSLDRGKFGEQYF.

On this clone itself: The sequenced fragment ends 3 residues before the CDR3 boundary, so the rest is inferred from the germline J gene. The V and J genes are TRBV7-2 and TRBJ2-3, with 8 bases that match TRBD2. From germline, CDR1 is SGHTA and CDR2 FQGNSA. The CDR3 length is 14 residues. CDR3: CASSSPVAGKTQYF. The CDR3 DNA, read in part, is TGTGCCAGCAGCTCCCCGGTAGCGGGAAAGACG.

Worth noting for this clone: The observed sequence ends 3 residues before the CDR3 terminus, with the missing tail filled in from the germline J gene. This chain links TRBV7-2 with TRBJ2-2, with a possible D match to TRBD2 (7 bases). The germline CDR1 and CDR2 sequences are SGHTA and FQGNSA. CDR3 length equals 15 residues. The CDR3 sequence: CASSLGGTFTSTLFF. CDR3 DNA (partial): TGTGCCAGCAGCTTGGGGGGGACATTCACGTCGACG.

In regard to this clone: The read ends 3 residues early relative to the CDR3; the germline J gene fills the gap. The chain combines TRBV7-9 with TRBJ2-1; D call uncertain. The CDR3 spans 13 residues. From germline, CDR1 is SEHNR and CDR2 FQNEAQ (reference sequence). Trimming stripped 3 bases from V and 3 bases from J, with 6 bases between. The sequenced CDR3 bases are TGTGCCAGCAGCTTTATCCTCTACAATGAG. Encoded protein: CASSFILYNE. From start to end, the CDR3 is CASSFILYNEQFF.

With regard to this clone: The read terminates 3 residues before the CDR3 end, so the remaining end is supplied by the germline J gene. The rearrangement links TRBV7-9 to TRBJ1-1; D gene uncertain. The CDR3 has 15 amino acids. CDR1 is SEHNR, CDR2 FQNEAQ, per germline (reference sequence). The covered CDR3 bases are TGTGCCAGCAGCTTACTAGCCGCCAGATTTTTTGGA. Its protein product is CASSLLAARFFG. Given in full, the CDR3 is CASSLLAARFFGAFF.

A note on this clone: The read comes to an end 3 residues before the CDR3 does, leaving the germline J gene to fill in the end. The genes are TRBV30 and TRBJ1-1; D remains ambiguous. In germline, CDR1 is GTSNPN, CDR2 SVGIG (reference sequence). The length of the CDR3 is 12 residues. The covered CDR3 bases are TGTGCCTGGAGTGTAATGGCGGTCGAA. Protein sequence: CAWSVMAVE. The full CDR3 is CAWSVMAVEAFF.

Regarding this clone: From the germline J gene comes the end of the CDR3, since the read stops 3 residues before it. This chain connects TRBV5-5 to TRBJ2-3; D not certain. CDR3 length: 13 amino acids. Germline assignment: CDR1 SGHKS and CDR2 YYEKEE (reference sequence). Trimming removed 0 bases from V and 3 bases from J, with 5 bases in between. Here the CDR3 reads CASSLAKTDTQYF. The DNA read from the CDR3 is TGTGCCAGCAGCTTGGCCAAAACAGATACG.

With regard to this clone: The read ends 3 residues early relative to the CDR3; the germline J gene fills the gap. The gene calls are TRBV5-1 and TRBJ2-1; D ambiguous. Trimming removed 0 bases from V and 4 bases from J, with 11 bases in between. The CDR3 sequence is 15 residues long. Germline CDR1 is SGHRS and CDR2 is YFSETQ. CDR3 DNA (partial): TGCGCCAGCAGCTTGGAGGCGGTCAGTTACAATGAG. Protein sequence: CASSLEAVSYNE. The CDR3 in its entirety is CASSLEAVSYNEQFF.